Presented here are 13 T cell receptor beta chains from one specimen sequenced in a study of T-cell reconstitution after alpha-beta-depleted transplantation in children. The library targeted TCRbeta and was prepared with unique molecular identifiers. Using its own MiXCR run on the PCR reads, TCRdb lists one record per CDR3 protein. This repertoire shows roughly 400,000 distinct CDR3 sequences, about 40% found once; its top ten account for under 35%. The specimen was PBMCs, collected before TCRalphabeta/CD19-depleted stem cell transplant. Receptor source: a girl aged 2-10 years with aplastic anemia, due to receive a stem cell transplant.

This clonotype turned up a few times. The V call is TRBV29-1, the J call TRBJ2-1; the match to TRBD2 covers 7 bases. The V gene's germline CDR1 is SQVTM and CDR2 ANQGSEA. The J segment lost 5 bases and the V segment lost 6 bases, leaving 7 bases of the junction unmatched. This CDR3 comprises 13 residues. This CDR3 is CSVRAGTDNEQFF. The CDR3 nucleotides are TGCAGCGTGAGAGCGGGAACGGACAATGAGCAGTTCTTC.

The V call is TRBV4-1, the J call TRBJ2-6; no definite D call. CDR3 length equals 17 residues. The V gene's germline CDR1 is MGHRA and CDR2 YSYEKL. Trimming left V 0 bases short and J 1 base short, with 10 bases between. CDR3 protein: CASSQDEGVSGANVLTF. In DNA form, the CDR3 reads TGCGCCAGCAGCCAAGATGAAGGCGTTTCTGGGGCCAACGTCCTGACTTTC.

The V and J genes are TRBV6-1 and TRBJ2-3; TRBD2 matches 10 bases. Germline-derived CDR1 and CDR2 are MNHNS and SASEGT. Trimming cost V 6 bases and J 5 bases; bases outside gene matches: 11. The CDR3 loop spans 16 amino acids. This CDR3 reads CASSLHSGGAQDTQYF. CDR3 nucleotides: TGTGCCAGCAGCCTACACAGCGGGGGGGCCCAAGATACGCAGTATTTT.

The V gene is TRBV27, the J gene TRBJ2-5; 13 nucleotides agree with TRBD2. Germline-derived CDR1 and CDR2 are MNHEY and SMNVEV (reference sequence). The CDR3 has 16 amino acids. V lost 5 bases and J lost 1; bases outside the gene matches: 4. CDR3 nucleotides: TGTGCCAGCAGTCCCGGACTAGCGGGAGCCCAAGAGACCCAGTACTTC. Translating gives CASSPGLAGAQETQYF.

In this sample, this clonotype turned up many times. The CDR3 region has the DNA TGTGCCAGCAGCCTGACAGCCTCAAACACTGAAGCTTTCTTT. Encoded protein: CASSLTASNTEAFF. V gene TRBV11-2 combines with J gene TRBJ1-1, with D possibly TRBD1 on 5 matching bases. Trimming took off 5 bases at V and 2 bases at J, with 12 bases between the two ends. Germline V CDR1 and CDR2: SGHAT, FQNNGV. The CDR3 loop spans 14 amino acids.

The V and J genes are TRBV20-1 and TRBJ2-7; no reliable D call. Trimming removed 6 bases from V and 2 bases from J, with 11 bases in between. Germline V gene lookup returns CDR1 DFQATT and CDR2 SNEGSKA (reference sequence). This CDR3 is 12 amino acids long. The CDR3 reads CSAPDTAYEQYF. As DNA, the CDR3 is TGCAGTGCACCCGACACCGCCTACGAGCAGTACTTC.

The rearrangement uses TRBV5-1 and TRBJ1-4; TRBD1 aligns across 8 bases. Germline V gives CDR1 SGHRS, CDR2 YFSETQ. The CDR3 extends over 16 amino acids. Trimming cost V 4 bases and J 5 bases; bases outside gene matches: 10. The CDR3 loop is CASSDPSGGENEKLFF. As DNA, the CDR3 is TGCGCCAGCAGCGACCCCTCAGGGGGCGAAAATGAAAAACTGTTTTTT.

The chain joins TRBV12-3 or TRBV12-4 to TRBJ1-2; the D is unclear. V dropped 3 bases and J dropped 7 bases, with 9 bases sitting between them. The CDR3 extends over 12 amino acids. The CDR3: CASSLALGGYTF. DNA for the CDR3: TGTGCCAGCAGTTTGGCTTTGGGTGGCTACACCTTC.

This CDR3 is CASNQGIQSYGYTF. CDR3 nucleotides: TGTGCCAGCAACCAGGGTATTCAGAGCTATGGCTACACCTTC. V usage is TRBV5-6 and J usage is TRBJ1-2, with D possibly being TRBD1 (5 bases). CDR3 length: 14 residues. Germline CDR1 and CDR2: SGHDT and YYEEEE. Trimming took 6 bases from V and 4 from J, leaving 16 bases between them.

In this sample, this clonotype turned up a few times. The V and J genes are TRBV29-1 and TRBJ2-1; 12 nucleotides align to TRBD2. This CDR3 region has 18 residues. V shed 6 bases, J shed 0 bases, and the junction held 12 bases outside the gene matches. CDR1 and CDR2 from the germline V gene are SQVTM and ANQGSEA. The CDR3 protein is CSVSGLAGAKISYNEQFF. As DNA, the CDR3 is TGCAGCGTCTCGGGACTAGCGGGCGCTAAAATCTCCTACAATGAGCAGTTCTTC.

The chain uses TRBV12-3 or TRBV12-4 and TRBJ1-6, with D perhaps TRBD1 (5 bases). V shed 4 bases and J shed 10 bases, with 23 bases lying between them. CDR3 size: 17 residues. The CDR3 DNA is TGTGCCAGCAGTTCATCTCGGAGGGGAGGGGTTGGCTCACCCCTCCACTTT. This codes for CASSSSRRGGVGSPLHF.

The chain couples TRBV4-2 to TRBJ2-5, with 7 bases that match TRBD1. CDR1 is LGHNA and CDR2 is YNFKEQ in the germline V gene. This CDR3 is 18 amino acids long. V was clipped by 4 bases and J by 2 bases; unmatched bases: 16. CDR3 nucleotides: TGTGCCAGCAGCCCTGGGCTCCGACGCCGGACAGGTCAAGAGACCCAGTACTTC. Protein product: CASSPGLRRRTGQETQYF.

Concerning this clonotype itself: The CDR3 carries no conserved terminal phenylalanine or tryptophan, so it likely arises from a read error. The limits of the CDR3 on the DNA are not certain, so only TCRdb's listed CDR3 is given. V is TRBV5-1 and J is TRBJ2-1; the table's D call, TRBD1, was not checked against the DNA. The CDR3 contains 11 residues when both ends are counted. Germline values: CDR1 SGHRS, CDR2 YFSETQ. The CDR3: CASSSPGTGFL.